A single sample is the source of the 7 T cell receptor beta chains below, sequenced in a study of blood T cell repertoires in COVID-19. The data were produced by immunoSEQ multiplex PCR, yet TCRdb's version contains in-frame clones alone and is incomplete. Among 80,000 to 100,000 clones listed, around 87% were seen once. The sample comprised peripheral blood. These receptor sequences come from a human donor in a cohort sampled during active COVID-19.

In its sample, this clone was seen a few times. J is TRBJ1-1 and V is TRBV29-1; 9 bases match TRBD1. Germline CDR1 and CDR2: SQVTM and ANQGSEA. The CDR3 is 13 residues long. V lost 7 bases and J lost 5; bases outside the gene matches: 8. The chain's CDR3 is CSATTGGGTEAFF. The CDR3 DNA reads TGCAGCGCTACGACAGGGGGAGGGACTGAAGCTTTCTTT. Together with reference TRBV29-1 and TRBJ1-1, the CDR3 gives the full variable domain: SAVISQKPSRDICQRGTSLTIQCQVDSQVTMMFWYRQQPGQSLTLIATANQGSEATYESGFVIDKFPISRPNLTFSTLTVSNMSPEDSSIYLCSATTGGGTEAFFGQGTRLTVV.

The chain employs TRBV28 and TRBJ2-1; TRBD2 aligns across 11 bases. Germline CDR1 and CDR2: MDHEN and SYDVKM. The junction had 4 bases not matched to a gene; V was cut back by 6 bases and J by 6 bases. The CDR3 spans 14 residues. The CDR3 sequence: CASRTSGDVNEQFF. The CDR3 DNA reads TGTGCCAGCAGGACTAGCGGGGATGTCAATGAGCAGTTCTTC.

This clone was observed a handful of times. The chain carries TRBV3-1 (or the pseudogene TRBV3-2) and TRBJ2-2, with D perhaps matching TRBD2 (5 bases). Trimming removed 4 bases at V and 0 bases at J, with 15 bases between. This CDR3 has 17 amino acids. Germline V CDR1 and CDR2: LGHDT, YNNKEL (reference sequence). The DNA for the CDR3 is TGTGCCAGCAGCCCTGAGAGAGGGTCCCCGAACACCGGGGAGCTGTTTTTT. Protein sequence: CASSPERGSPNTGELFF.

In this sample, this clone turned up once. The V and J genes are TRBV7-8 and TRBJ2-3; D is unresolved. This CDR3 region has 11 residues. Between the trimmed V and J ends, which lost 6 bases and 6 bases, there was a span of 7 bases. Germline loops: CDR1 SGHVS, CDR2 FQNEAQ. The CDR3 region is CASSSLDTQYF. The CDR3 DNA reads TGTGCCAGCAGTTCCTTGGATACGCAGTATTTT.

The CDR3 protein is CASRLNSYEQYF. The CDR3 DNA sequence: TGTGCCAGCCGCCTAAATTCATACGAGCAGTACTTC. V is TRBV7-2 and J is TRBJ2-7; the D is unclear. Germline V gene sequence: CDR1 SGHTA, CDR2 FQGNSA. The CDR3 loop spans 12 amino acids. The V and J ends lost 8 bases and 4 bases respectively, with 12 bases between them.

CDR3 sequence: CASSFGSGQETQYF. CDR3 DNA sequence: TGTGCCAGCAGCTTTGGGTCAGGGCAAGAGACCCAGTACTTC. The rearrangement uses TRBV5-8 and TRBJ2-5; the D gene is possibly TRBD1 (5 bases). V was clipped by 2 bases and J by 2 bases, with 10 bases between them. The V gene's germline CDR1 is SGHTS and CDR2 YDEGEE. The CDR3 covers 14 residues.

The chain combines TRBV14 with TRBJ2-7; 9 positions match TRBD2. Germline trimming cut 4 bases from V and 4 bases from J; bases unmatched to any gene: 8. Germline V CDR1 and CDR2: SGHDN, FVKESK. The CDR3 is made up of 15 amino acids. CDR3 in amino acids: CASSPLAGASYEQYF. As DNA, the CDR3 is TGTGCCAGCAGCCCACTAGCGGGCGCCAGTTACGAGCAGTACTTC.